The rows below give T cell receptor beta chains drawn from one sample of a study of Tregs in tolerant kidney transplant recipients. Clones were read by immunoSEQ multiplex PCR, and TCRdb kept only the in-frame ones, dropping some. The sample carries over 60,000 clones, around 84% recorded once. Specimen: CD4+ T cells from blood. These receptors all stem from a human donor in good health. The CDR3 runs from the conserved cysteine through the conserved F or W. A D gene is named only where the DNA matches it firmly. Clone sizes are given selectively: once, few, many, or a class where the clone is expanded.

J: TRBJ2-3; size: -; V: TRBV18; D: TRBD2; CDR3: CASSAAGDTDTQYF; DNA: TGTGCCAGCTCGGCCGCGGGAGACACAGATACGCAGTATTTT
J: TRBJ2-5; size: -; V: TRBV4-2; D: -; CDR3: CASSQSGTHQETQYF; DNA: TGTGCCAGCAGCCAAAGTGGGACCCACCAAGAGACCCAGTACTTC
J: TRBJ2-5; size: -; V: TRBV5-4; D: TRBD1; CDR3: CASSHNRGETQYF; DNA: TGTGCCAGCAGCCACAACAGGGGAGAGACCCAGTACTTC
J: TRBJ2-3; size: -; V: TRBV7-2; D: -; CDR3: CASRRADTQYF; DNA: TGTGCCAGCAGGCGGGCAGATACGCAGTATTTT
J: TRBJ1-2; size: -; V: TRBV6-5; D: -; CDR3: CASRRSTVYGYTF; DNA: TGTGCCAGCAGACGATCGACAGTCTATGGCTACACCTTC
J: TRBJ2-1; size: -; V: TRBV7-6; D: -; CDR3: CASSPGTGGYNEQFF; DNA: TGTGCCAGCAGCCCCGGGACTGGGGGGTACAATGAGCAGTTCTTC
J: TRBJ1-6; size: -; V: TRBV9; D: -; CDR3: CASSLTPGPDSPLHF; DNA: TGTGCCAGCAGCCTAACCCCGGGCCCGGATTCACCCCTCCACTTT
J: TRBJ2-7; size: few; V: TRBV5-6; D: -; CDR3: CASSGVGQLGPYEQYF; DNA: TGTGCCAGCAGCGGAGTAGGACAGCTGGGGCCCTACGAGCAGTACTTC
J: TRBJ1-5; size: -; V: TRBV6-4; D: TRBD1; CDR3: CASTLTGAQDSNQPQHF; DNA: TGTGCCAGCACCCTCACAGGGGCCCAGGATAGCAATCAGCCCCAGCATTTT
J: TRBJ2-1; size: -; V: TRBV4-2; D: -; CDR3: CASREGGSNEQFF; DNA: TGTGCCAGCAGGGAGGGCGGGTCGAATGAGCAGTTCTTC
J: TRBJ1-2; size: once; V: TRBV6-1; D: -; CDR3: CASSFDKAGGYTF; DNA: TGTGCCAGCAGCTTCGATAAGGCGGGTGGCTACACCTTC
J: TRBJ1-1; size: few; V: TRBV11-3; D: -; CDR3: CASSPPGGRELVAFF; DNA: TGTGCCAGCAGCCCCCCGGGCGGACGAGAGTTGGTAGCTTTCTTT
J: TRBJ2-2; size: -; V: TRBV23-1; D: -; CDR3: CASTAPTRLLANTGELFF; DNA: TGCGCCAGCACGGCCCCTACCCGCTTACTCGCGAACACCGGGGAGCTGTTTTTT
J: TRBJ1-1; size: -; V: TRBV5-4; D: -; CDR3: CASSLASGTEAFF; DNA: TGTGCCAGCAGCTTGGCCTCGGGCACTGAAGCTTTCTTT
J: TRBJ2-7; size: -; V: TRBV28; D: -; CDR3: CASRTPYEQYF; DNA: TGTGCCAGCAGAACACCCTACGAGCAGTACTTC
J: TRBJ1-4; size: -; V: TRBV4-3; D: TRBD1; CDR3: CASSQGQGINEKLFF; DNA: TGCGCCAGCAGCCAGGGACAGGGGATTAATGAAAAACTGTTTTTT
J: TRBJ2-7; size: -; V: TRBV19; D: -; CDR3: CASSRGDSYSYEQYF; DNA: TGTGCCAGTAGTCGGGGGGACAGCTACTCTTACGAGCAGTACTTC
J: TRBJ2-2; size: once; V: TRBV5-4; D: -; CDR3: CASSYLEPSHTGELFF; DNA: TGTGCCAGCAGCTACCTTGAGCCTTCTCACACCGGGGAGCTGTTTTTT
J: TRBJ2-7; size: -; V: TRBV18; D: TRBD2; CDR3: CASSPPGGDFREQYF; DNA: TGTGCCAGCTCACCACCGGGAGGGGATTTTCGCGAGCAGTACTTC
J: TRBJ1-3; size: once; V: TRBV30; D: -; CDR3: CAWSDKTVSSGNTIYF; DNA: TGTGCCTGGAGTGACAAGACAGTCAGCTCTGGAAACACCATATATTTT
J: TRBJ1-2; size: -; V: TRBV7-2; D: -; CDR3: CASSLENNYGYTF; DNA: TGTGCCAGCAGCTTAGAGAATAACTATGGCTACACCTTC
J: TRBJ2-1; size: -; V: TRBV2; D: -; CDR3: CASSPRDFRFF; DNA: TGTGCCAGCAGTCCACGGGACTTTCGGTTCTTC
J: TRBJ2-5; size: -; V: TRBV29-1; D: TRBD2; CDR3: CSSTSGGQETQYF; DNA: TGCAGCTCAACTAGCGGGGGTCAAGAGACCCAGTACTTC
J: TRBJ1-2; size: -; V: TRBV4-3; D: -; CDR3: CASSPNRNYGYTF; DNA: TGCGCCAGCAGCCCTAACAGAAACTATGGCTACACCTTC
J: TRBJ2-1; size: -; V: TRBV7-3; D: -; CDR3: CASGAYNEQFF; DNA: TGTGCCAGCGGGGCCTACAATGAGCAGTTCTTC
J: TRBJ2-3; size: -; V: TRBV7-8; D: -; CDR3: CASSLVAGEDTQYF; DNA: TGTGCCAGCAGCTTAGTGGCAGGAGAAGATACGCAGTATTTT
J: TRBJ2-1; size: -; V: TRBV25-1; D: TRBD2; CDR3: CASSLLAGGYNEQFF; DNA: TGTGCCAGCAGTCTCCTAGCGGGGGGCTACAATGAGCAGTTCTTC
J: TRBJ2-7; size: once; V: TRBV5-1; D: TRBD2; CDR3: CASSLGLAGGKYEQYF; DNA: TGCGCCAGCAGCTTGGGGCTAGCGGGAGGAAAATACGAGCAGTACTTC
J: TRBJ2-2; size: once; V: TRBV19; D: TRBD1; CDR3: CASSTGTGANTGELFF; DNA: TGTGCCAGTAGCACGGGGACAGGGGCTAACACCGGGGAGCTGTTTTTT
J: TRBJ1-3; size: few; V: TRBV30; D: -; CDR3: CAWSEDRYSGNTIYF; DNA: TGTGCCTGGAGCGAAGACCGATACTCTGGAAACACCATATATTTT
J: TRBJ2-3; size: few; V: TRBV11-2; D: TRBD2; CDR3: CASSYGQGLAGGKTDTQYF; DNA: TGTGCCAGCAGCTACGGTCAGGGACTAGCGGGGGGCAAGACAGATACGCAGTATTTT
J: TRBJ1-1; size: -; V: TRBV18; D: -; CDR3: CASSPGSNTEAFF; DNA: TGTGCCAGCTCCCCCGGGTCGAACACTGAAGCTTTCTTT
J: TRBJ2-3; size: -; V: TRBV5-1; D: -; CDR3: CASSLGGDTDTQYF; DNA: TGCGCCAGCAGCTTGGGTGGAGACACAGATACGCAGTATTTT
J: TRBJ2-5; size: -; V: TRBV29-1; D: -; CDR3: CSVRSGQETQYF; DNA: TGCAGCGTCCGCTCCGGGCAAGAGACCCAGTACTTC
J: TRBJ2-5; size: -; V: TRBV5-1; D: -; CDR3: CASSYGDGAQYF; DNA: TGCGCCAGCAGCTACGGAGACGGGGCCCAGTACTTC
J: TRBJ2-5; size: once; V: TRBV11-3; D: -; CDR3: CASSSTFTPPFDQETQYF; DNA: TGTGCCAGCAGCTCTACCTTTACCCCCCCCTTCGATCAAGAGACCCAGTACTTC
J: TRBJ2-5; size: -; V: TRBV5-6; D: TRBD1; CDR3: CASSSRGRRQETQYF; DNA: TGTGCCAGCAGTAGCAGGGGGCGCCGGCAAGAGACCCAGTACTTC
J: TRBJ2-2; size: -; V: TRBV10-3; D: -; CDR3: CAISESTWDNTGELFF; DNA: TGTGCCATCAGTGAGTCGACGTGGGACAACACCGGGGAGCTGTTTTTT
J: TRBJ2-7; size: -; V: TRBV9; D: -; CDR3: CASSVGNRANEQYF; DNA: TGTGCCAGCAGCGTAGGGAACAGGGCCAACGAGCAGTACTTC